This is a list of T cell receptor beta chains from one sample in a study of blood T cell repertoires in COVID-19. Method: immunoSEQ multiplex PCR; TCRdb's copy keeps in-frame clones and lacks some. The sample shows about 76,000 clones, about 80% of them seen only once. The specimen was peripheral blood. Receptors originate from a human donor in a cohort sampled during active COVID-19. Each CDR3 is given with its conserved first and last residue. Each record gives: J gene, V gene, clone size, D gene, CDR3 DNA, CDR3 protein. D genes are given only for firm matches. A clone size is listed for some rows: how often the clone was seen (once, few, many), or a class if it is expanded.

TRBJ2-2	TRBV7-2	few	.	TGTGCCAGCAGCTTAAAGGGGTCTTACACCGGGGAGCTGTTTTTT	CASSLKGSYTGELFF
TRBJ2-3	TRBV5-1	once	.	TGCGCCAGCAGCTTGGCTGGACAGGGTGGGGGGGCAGATACGCAGTATTTT	CASSLAGQGGGADTQYF
TRBJ1-5	TRBV2	.	.	TGTGCCAGCAGTGCAGGTCAGAGCAATCAGCCCCAGCATTTT	CASSAGQSNQPQHF
TRBJ1-1	TRBV5-1	once	.	TGCGCCAGCAGCACGGACAGAGCCGCTGAAGCTTTCTTT	CASSTDRAAEAFF
TRBJ2-3	TRBV5-1	.	TRBD1	TGCGCCAGCAGCTCAACAGGGGCCTCCACAGATACGCAGTATTTT	CASSSTGASTDTQYF
TRBJ1-6	TRBV3-1/TRBV3-2	once	TRBD1	TGTGCCAGCAGCCGCGGACAGGGATTCCCCCTCCACTTT	CASSRGQGFPLHF
TRBJ2-1	TRBV7-8	.	.	TGTGCCAGCAGCTTAGTTCGGCGGGACGACAATGAGCAGTTCTTC	CASSLVRRDDNEQFF
TRBJ2-1	TRBV24-1	.	TRBD2	TGTGCCACCAGTGATTCGCCAGGATCGACTAGCGGGATCTACAATGAGCAGTTCTTC	CATSDSPGSTSGIYNEQFF
TRBJ2-3	TRBV29-1	.	TRBD1	TGCAGCGTTGGACAGGGGGCTAGGACAGATACGCAGTATTTT	CSVGQGARTDTQYF
TRBJ1-1	TRBV10-2	.	.	TGCGCCAGCAGTGGACAGTATTTAATGAACACTGAAGCTTTCTTT	CASSGQYLMNTEAFF
TRBJ1-2	TRBV7-8	many	.	TGTGCCAGCAGCTTAGGCAGGGATGGCTACACCTTC	CASSLGRDGYTF
TRBJ2-1	TRBV4-3	.	.	TGCGCCAGCAGCCTAGGGGGTATGGGCGGCTCCTACAATGAGCAGTTCTTC	CASSLGGMGGSYNEQFF
TRBJ2-1	TRBV19	.	TRBD1	TGTGCCAGTGATAACAGGGGGAGTTTCCATGAGCAGTTCTTC	CASDNRGSFHEQFF
TRBJ1-2	TRBV9	.	TRBD1	TGTGCCAGCAGCCCAATCGGACAGGGAGGTGGCTACACCTTC	CASSPIGQGGGYTF
TRBJ1-6	TRBV29-1	.	.	TGCAGCGCATACAGGGTTTCACCCCTCCACTTT	CSAYRVSPLHF
TRBJ2-7	TRBV6-2/TRBV6-3	.	TRBD2	TGTGCCAGCAGCTGGACTAGCGGCTCCTACGAGCAGTACTTC	CASSWTSGSYEQYF
TRBJ2-1	TRBV4-2	many	.	TGTGCCAGCAGGAGCTCAGGGTTTGGGCTCAATGAGCAGTTCTTC	CASRSSGFGLNEQFF
TRBJ2-7	TRBV11-2	.	.	TGTGCCAGCAGGCCAAACCGGGTTTCATACGAGCAGTACTTC	CASRPNRVSYEQYF
TRBJ1-2	TRBV18	.	TRBD1	TGTGCCAGCTCACCCGAGGCAGGGGGTGGCTACACCTTC	CASSPEAGGGYTF
TRBJ1-1	TRBV29-1	once	.	TGCAGCGTTGTTTTGACATCCACCTCTGGGACTGAAGCTTTCTTT	CSVVLTSTSGTEAFF
TRBJ2-6	TRBV27	.	.	TGTGCCAGCACAGGCGTCCCGGTGGCCAACGTCCTGACTTTC	CASTGVPVANVLTF
TRBJ1-5	TRBV7-6	.	.	TGTGCCAGCAGCCGAACCCAGGGTTTGGATCAGCCCCAGCATTTT	CASSRTQGLDQPQHF
TRBJ1-6	TRBV5-1	.	TRBD1	TGCGCCAGCAGCTTGGTGGCCACAGGGGCCGATAATTCACCCCTCCACTTT	CASSLVATGADNSPLHF
TRBJ2-1	TRBV10-3	.	.	TGTGCCATCAGTGAAACAGGAGGGACGGGGAGCTCCTACAATGAGCAGTTCTTC	CAISETGGTGSSYNEQFF
TRBJ2-2	TRBV5-6	.	TRBD1	TGTGCCAGCAGCTTGGTAACCTCCTGGACAGGGGTAAACACCGGGGAGCTGTTTTTT	CASSLVTSWTGVNTGELFF
TRBJ2-2	TRBV19	.	TRBD1	TGTGCCACCCTGGGACAGGGTTACACCGGGGAGCTGTTTTTT	CATLGQGYTGELFF
TRBJ2-5	TRBV19	.	.	TGTGCCAGTAGTATCATTTCCGGCGGCTCAGAGACCCAGTACTTC	CASSIISGGSETQYF
TRBJ1-4	TRBV7-9	.	.	TGTGCCAGCAGCTTCATTGGGGGGGGCATTGCGGAAAAACTGTTTTTT	CASSFIGGGIAEKLFF
TRBJ2-3	TRBV2	.	.	TGTGCCAGCAGTACGCGAGCGGATACGCAGTATTTT	CASSTRADTQYF
TRBJ2-3	TRBV4-1	few	TRBD2	TGCGCCAGCAGCCCGGGACTAGCGGCAGATACGCAGTATTTT	CASSPGLAADTQYF
TRBJ2-5	TRBV5-6	once	.	TGTGCCAGCAGCTTGTGGGCAGGGCGAGAGACCCAGTACTTC	CASSLWAGRETQYF
TRBJ2-5	TRBV6-5	.	.	TGTGCCAGCAGCCCCTCCCAAGAGACCCAGTACTTC	CASSPSQETQYF
TRBJ2-1	TRBV29-1	.	TRBD1	TGCAGCGCGGAAAAGACAGGGAAGGTGGGGCAGTTCTTC	CSAEKTGKVGQFF
TRBJ2-7	TRBV6-2/TRBV6-3	.	TRBD1	TGTGCCAGCAGTTACACCGGGACAGGGAGCTCCTACGAGCAGTACTTC	CASSYTGTGSSYEQYF
TRBJ2-2	TRBV7-8	.	TRBD2	TGTGCCAGCAGCTGGACTAGCGGGGCGGTGAACACCGGGGAGCTGTTTTTT	CASSWTSGAVNTGELFF